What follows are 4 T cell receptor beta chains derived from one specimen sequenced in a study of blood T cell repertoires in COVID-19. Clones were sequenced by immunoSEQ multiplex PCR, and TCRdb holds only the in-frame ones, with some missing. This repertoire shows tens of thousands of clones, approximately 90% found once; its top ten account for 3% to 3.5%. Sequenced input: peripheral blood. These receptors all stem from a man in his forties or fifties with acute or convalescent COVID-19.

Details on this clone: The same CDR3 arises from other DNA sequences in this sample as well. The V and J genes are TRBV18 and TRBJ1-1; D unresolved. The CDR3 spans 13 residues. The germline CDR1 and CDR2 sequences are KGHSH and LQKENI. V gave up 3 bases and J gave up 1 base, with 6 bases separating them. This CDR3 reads CASSPSGNTEAFF. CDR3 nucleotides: TGTGCCAGCTCACCGAGCGGGAACACTGAAGCTTTCTTT.

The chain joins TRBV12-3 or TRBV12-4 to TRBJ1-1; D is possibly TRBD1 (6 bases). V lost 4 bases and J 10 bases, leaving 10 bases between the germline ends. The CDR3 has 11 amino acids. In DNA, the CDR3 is TGTGCCAGCAGTTCAGGGGTGACAGCTTTCTTT. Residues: CASSSGVTAFF.

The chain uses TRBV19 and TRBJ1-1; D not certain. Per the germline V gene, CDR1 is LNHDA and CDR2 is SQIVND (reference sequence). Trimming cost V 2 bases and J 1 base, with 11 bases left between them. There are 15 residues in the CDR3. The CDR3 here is CASSIRTRGNTEAFF. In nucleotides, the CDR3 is TGTGCCAGTAGTATAAGAACCCGGGGGAACACTGAAGCTTTCTTT. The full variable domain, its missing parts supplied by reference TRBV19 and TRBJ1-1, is DGGITQSPKYLFRKEGQNVTLSCEQNLNHDAMYWYRQDPGQGLRLIYYSQIVNDFQKGDIAEGYSVSREKKESFPLTVTSAQKNPTAFYLCASSIRTRGNTEAFFGQGTRLTVV.

The CDR3 loop is CASSLPPGSGANVLTF. As DNA, the CDR3 is TGTGCCAGCAGCTTACCTCCGGGCTCTGGGGCCAACGTCCTGACTTTC. This sequence joins TRBV7-9 and TRBJ2-6; no clear D. CDR1 is SEHNR and CDR2 is FQNEAQ in the germline V gene (reference sequence). Trimming cost V 2 bases and J 0 bases, with 8 bases left between them. This CDR3 has 16 amino acids.